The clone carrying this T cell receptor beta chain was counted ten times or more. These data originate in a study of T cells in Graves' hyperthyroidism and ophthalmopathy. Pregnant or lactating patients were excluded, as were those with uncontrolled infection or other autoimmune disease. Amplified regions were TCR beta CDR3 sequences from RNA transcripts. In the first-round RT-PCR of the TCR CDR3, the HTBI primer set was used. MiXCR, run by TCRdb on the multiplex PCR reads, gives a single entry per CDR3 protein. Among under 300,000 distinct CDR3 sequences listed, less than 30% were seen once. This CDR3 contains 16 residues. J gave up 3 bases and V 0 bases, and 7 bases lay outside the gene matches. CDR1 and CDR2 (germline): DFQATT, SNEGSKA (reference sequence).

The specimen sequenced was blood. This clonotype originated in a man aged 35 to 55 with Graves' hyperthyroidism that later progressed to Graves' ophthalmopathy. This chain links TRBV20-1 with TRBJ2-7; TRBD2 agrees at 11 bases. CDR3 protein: CSARDCGTSGLYEQYF. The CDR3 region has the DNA TGCAGTGCTAGAGACTGCGGGACTAGCGGTCTCTACGAGCAGTACTTC.